This T cell receptor beta chain was sequenced for a study of T cell responses to AZD1222 COVID-19 vaccine. On this clone: Antigen: not known.

Study-level points and caveats: The donor cohort was predominantly white British with a female majority, and clonal diversity may have been underestimated.

The CDR3 loop spans 17 amino acids. Between the trimmed V and J ends, which lost 2 bases and 0 bases, there was a span of 11 bases. Germline V gene data show CDR1 as MNHNS and CDR2 as SASEGT. Sequencing used immunoSEQ multiplex PCR; TCRdb keeps in-frame clones, though not all of them. Seen here are about 150,000 clones, under 95% observed once, and the top ten hold under 5.5%. The sample was peripheral blood, taken on day 0 of AZD1222 vaccination. The clonotype comes from an adult in good health. V is TRBV6-1 and J is TRBJ2-6; TRBD2 is a possible D gene (6 bases). The CDR3 is CASSERRVFSGANVLTF. The CDR3 nucleotides are TGTGCCAGCAGTGAAAGGAGGGTCTTCTCTGGGGCCAACGTCCTGACTTTC.